This T cell receptor (beta chain) was retrieved from a study of cytomegalovirus exposure and HLA in healthy donors. With 60 Vbeta and 13 Jbeta primers, the PCR was carried out. Original processing methods: Approximately 78 million unique TCR beta chains, about 11 million of them shared, were counted by a later analysis. Produced via immunoSEQ multiplex PCR; TCRdb's table is partial and in-frame only. V and J calls and clone size are given by that table; D and trimming were obtained from the DNA. The sample contains just over 150,000 clones, approximately 70% of which appear only once. This clone has a handful of counts. Trimming shortened V by 0 bases and J by 6 bases, and 22 bases separated the two germline ends. From germline, CDR1 is SGDLS and CDR2 YYNGEE. There are 17 residues in the CDR3.

The rearrangement joins TRBV9 to TRBJ2-7; possibly TRBD1 for D (5 bases). This sequence was found in a man aged 35 to 55 in good health and CMV-seropositive. Sequences were obtained from PBMCs. CDR3 sequence (DNA): TGTGCCAGCAGCGTAGCTGAACCGACAGCCCCCTGGGGCGAGCAGTACTTC. Translation gives CASSVAEPTAPWGEQYF.